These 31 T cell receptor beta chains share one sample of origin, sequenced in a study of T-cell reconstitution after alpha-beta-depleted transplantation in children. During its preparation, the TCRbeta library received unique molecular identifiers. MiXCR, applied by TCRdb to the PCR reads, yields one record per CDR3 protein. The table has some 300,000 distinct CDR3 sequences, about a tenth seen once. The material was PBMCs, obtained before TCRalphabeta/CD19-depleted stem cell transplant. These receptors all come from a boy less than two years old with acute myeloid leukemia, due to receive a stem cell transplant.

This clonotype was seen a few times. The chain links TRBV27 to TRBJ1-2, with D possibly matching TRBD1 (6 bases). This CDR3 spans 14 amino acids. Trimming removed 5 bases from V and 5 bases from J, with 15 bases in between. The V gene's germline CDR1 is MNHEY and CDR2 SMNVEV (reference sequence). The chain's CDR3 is CASSASGTPYGYTF. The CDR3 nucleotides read TGTGCCAGCAGTGCCTCCGGGACACCGTATGGCTACACCTTC.

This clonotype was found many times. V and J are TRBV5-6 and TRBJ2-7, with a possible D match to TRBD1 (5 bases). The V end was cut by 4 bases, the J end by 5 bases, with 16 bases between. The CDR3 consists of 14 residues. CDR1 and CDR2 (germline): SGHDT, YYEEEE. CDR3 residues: CASSGADKVDEQYF. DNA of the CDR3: TGTGCCAGCAGCGGGGCGGATAAGGTCGACGAGCAGTACTTC.

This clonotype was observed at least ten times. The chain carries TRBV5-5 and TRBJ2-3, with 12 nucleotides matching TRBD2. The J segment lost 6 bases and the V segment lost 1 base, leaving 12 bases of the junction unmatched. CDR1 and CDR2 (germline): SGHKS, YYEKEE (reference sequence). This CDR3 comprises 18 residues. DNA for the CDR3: TGTGCCAGCAGCTTGCGTCTAGCGGGAGGGCCGGTGGCGGATACGCAGTATTTT. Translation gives CASSLRLAGGPVADTQYF.

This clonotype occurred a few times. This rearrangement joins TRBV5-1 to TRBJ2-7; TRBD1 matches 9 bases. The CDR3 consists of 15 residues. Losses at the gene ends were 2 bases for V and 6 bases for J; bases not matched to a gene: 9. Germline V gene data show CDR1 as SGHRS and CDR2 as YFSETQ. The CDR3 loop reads CASSFGTGSQGEQYF. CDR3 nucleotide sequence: TGCGCCAGCAGCTTTGGGACAGGGTCCCAGGGCGAGCAGTACTTC.

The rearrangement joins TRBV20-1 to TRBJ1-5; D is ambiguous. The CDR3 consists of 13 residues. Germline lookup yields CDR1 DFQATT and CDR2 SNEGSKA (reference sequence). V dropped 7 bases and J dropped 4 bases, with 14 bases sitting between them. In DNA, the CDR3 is TGCAGTGGTTCACGGAAGGGTAATCAGCCCCAGCATTTT. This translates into CSGSRKGNQPQHF.

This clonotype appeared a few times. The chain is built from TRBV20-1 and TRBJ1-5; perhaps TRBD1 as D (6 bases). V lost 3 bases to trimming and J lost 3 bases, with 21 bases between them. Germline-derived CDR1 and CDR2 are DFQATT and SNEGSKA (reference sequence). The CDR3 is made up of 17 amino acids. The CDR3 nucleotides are TGCAGTGCTAGCGGTTCCACACACACAGGGTACAATCAGCCCCAGCATTTT. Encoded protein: CSASGSTHTGYNQPQHF.

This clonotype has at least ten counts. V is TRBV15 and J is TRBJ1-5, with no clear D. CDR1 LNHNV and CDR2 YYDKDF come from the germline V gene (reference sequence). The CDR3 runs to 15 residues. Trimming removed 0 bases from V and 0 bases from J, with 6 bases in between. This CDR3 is CATSREVDSNQPQHF. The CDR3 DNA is TGTGCCACCAGCAGAGAAGTTGATAGCAATCAGCCCCAGCATTTT.

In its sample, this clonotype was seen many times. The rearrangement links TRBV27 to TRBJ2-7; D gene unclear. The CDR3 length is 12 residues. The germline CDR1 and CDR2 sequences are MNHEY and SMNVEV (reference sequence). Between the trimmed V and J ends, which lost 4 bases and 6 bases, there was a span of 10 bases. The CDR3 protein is CASSWGRGEQYF. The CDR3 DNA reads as TGTGCCAGCAGTTGGGGTAGAGGCGAGCAGTACTTC.

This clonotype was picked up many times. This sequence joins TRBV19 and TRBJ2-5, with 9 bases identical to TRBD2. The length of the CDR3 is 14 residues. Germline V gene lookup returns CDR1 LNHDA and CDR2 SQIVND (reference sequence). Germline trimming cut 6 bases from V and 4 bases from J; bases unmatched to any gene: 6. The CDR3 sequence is CASSQRGAGETQYF. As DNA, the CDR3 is TGTGCCAGTAGCCAGCGGGGGGCCGGAGAGACCCAGTACTTC.

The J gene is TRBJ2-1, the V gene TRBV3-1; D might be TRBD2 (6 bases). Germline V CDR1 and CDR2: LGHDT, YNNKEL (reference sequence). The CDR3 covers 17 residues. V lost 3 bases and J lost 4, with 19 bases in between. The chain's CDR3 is CASSHRRIRENYNEQFF. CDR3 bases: TGTGCCAGCAGCCATCGACGGATCCGGGAGAATTACAATGAGCAGTTCTTC.

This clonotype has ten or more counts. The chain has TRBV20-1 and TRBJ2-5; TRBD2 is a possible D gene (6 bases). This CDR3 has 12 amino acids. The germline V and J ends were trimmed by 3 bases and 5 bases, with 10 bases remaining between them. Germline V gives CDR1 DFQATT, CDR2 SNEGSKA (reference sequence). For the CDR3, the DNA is TGCAGTGCTAGCACCAGCGGGGAGACCCAGTACTTC. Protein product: CSASTSGETQYF.

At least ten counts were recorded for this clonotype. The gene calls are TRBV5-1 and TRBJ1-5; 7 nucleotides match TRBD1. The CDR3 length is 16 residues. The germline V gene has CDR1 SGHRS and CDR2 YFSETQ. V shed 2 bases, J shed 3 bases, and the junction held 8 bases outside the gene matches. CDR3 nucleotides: TGCGCCAGCAGCTTAACCCCGGGACAGTACAATCAGCCCCAGCATTTT. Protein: CASSLTPGQYNQPQHF. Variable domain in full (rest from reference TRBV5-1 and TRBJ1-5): KAGVTQTPRYLIKTRGQQVTLSCSPISGHRSVSWYQQTPGQGLQFLFEYFSETQRNKGNFPGRFSGRQFSNSRSEMNVSTLELGDSALYLCASSLTPGQYNQPQHFGDGTRLSIL.

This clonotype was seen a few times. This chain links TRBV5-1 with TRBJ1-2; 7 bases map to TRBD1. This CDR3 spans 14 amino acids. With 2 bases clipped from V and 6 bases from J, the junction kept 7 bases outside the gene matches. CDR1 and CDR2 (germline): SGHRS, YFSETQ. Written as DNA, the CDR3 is TGCGCCAGCAGCTTCCGACAGGGAGAGGATGGCTACACCTTC. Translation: CASSFRQGEDGYTF.

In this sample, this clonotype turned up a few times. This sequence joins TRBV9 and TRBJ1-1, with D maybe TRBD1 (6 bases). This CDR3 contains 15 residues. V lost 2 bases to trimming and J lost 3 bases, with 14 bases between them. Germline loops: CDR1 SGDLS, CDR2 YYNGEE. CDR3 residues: CASSVDGRGDTEAFF. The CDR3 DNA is TGTGCCAGCAGCGTGGATGGGAGGGGGGACACTGAAGCTTTCTTT.

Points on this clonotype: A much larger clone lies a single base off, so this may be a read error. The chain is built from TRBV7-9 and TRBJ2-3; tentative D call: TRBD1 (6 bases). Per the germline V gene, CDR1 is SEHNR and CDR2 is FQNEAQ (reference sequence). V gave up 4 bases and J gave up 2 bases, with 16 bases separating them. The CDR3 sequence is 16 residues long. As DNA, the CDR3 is TGTGCCAGCAGCTCCTTGGACTGGGGGCTCACAGATACGCAGTATTTT. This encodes CASSSLDWGLTDTQYF.

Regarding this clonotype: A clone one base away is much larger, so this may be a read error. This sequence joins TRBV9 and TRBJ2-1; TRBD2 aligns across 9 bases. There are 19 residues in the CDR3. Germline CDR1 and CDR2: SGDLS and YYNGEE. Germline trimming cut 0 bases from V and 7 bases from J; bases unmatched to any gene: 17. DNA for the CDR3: TGTGCCAGCAGCGTAGCTGGGGCGCTAGCGGGATGGCGGGGGAATGAGCAGTTCTTC. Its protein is CASSVAGALAGWRGNEQFF. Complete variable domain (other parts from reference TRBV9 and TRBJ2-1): DSGVTQTPKHLITATGQRVTLRCSPRSGDLSVYWYQQSLDQGLQFLIQYYNGEERAKGNILERFSAQQFPDLHSELNLSSLELGDSALYFCASSVAGALAGWRGNEQFFGPGTRLTVL.

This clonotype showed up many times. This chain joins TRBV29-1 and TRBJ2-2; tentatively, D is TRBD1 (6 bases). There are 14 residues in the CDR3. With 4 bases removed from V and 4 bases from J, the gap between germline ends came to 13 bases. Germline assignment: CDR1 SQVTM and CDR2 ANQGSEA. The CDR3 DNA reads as TGCAGCGTTGCCGGAACAGGGTTCACCGGGGAGCTGTTTTTT. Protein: CSVAGTGFTGELFF.

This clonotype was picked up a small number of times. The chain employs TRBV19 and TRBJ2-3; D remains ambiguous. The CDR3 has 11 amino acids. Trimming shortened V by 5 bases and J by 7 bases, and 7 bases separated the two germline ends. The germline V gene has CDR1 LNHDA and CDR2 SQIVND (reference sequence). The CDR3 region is CASSQGNTQYF. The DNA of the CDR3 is TGTGCCAGTAGTCAAGGAAATACGCAGTATTTT. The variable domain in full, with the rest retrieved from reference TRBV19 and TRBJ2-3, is DGGITQSPKYLFRKEGQNVTLSCEQNLNHDAMYWYRQDPGQGLRLIYYSQIVNDFQKGDIAEGYSVSREKKESFPLTVTSAQKNPTAFYLCASSQGNTQYFGPGTRLTVL.

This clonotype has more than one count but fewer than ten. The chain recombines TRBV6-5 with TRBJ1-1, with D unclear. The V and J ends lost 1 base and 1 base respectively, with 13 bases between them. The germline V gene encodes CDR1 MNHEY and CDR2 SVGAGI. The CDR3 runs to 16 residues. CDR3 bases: TGTGCCAGCAGTTACTTGGCAGTTCTCGGGAACACTGAAGCTTTCTTT. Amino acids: CASSYLAVLGNTEAFF.

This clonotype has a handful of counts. The CDR3: CASSSMQQGVEKLFF. In DNA form, the CDR3 reads TGTGCCAGCAGTTCCATGCAACAGGGGGTCGAAAAACTGTTTTTT. The chain recombines TRBV28 with TRBJ1-4, with TRBD1 matching over 8 bases. The germline V gene encodes CDR1 MDHEN and CDR2 SYDVKM. V lost 4 bases to trimming and J lost 8 bases; unmatched junction nucleotides: 9. The CDR3 is 15 residues long.

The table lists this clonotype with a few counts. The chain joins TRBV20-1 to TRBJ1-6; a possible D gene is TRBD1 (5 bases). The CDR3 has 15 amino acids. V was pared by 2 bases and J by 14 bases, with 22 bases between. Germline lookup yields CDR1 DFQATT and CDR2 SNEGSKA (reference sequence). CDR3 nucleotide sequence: TGCAGTGCTAGACCTTCACCCGACAGTCTCAGGACCCTCCACTTT. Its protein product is CSARPSPDSLRTLHF.

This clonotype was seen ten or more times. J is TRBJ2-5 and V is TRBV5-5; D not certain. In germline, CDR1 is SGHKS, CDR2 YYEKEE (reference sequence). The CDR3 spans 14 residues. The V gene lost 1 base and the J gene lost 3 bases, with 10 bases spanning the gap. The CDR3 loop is CASSLHGQEETQYF. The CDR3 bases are TGTGCCAGCAGCTTGCACGGGCAAGAAGAGACCCAGTACTTC. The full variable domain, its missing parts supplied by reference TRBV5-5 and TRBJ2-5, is DAGVTQSPTHLIKTRGQQVTLRCSPISGHKSVSWYQQVLGQGPQFIFQYYEKEERGRGNFPDRFSARQFPNYSSELNVNALLLGDSALYLCASSLHGQEETQYFGPGTRLLVL.

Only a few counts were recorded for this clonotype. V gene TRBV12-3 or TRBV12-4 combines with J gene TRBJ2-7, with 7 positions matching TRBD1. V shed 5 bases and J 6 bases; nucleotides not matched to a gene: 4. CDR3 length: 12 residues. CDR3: CASSDREGEQYF. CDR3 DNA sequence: TGTGCCAGCAGTGACAGGGAAGGCGAGCAGTACTTC.

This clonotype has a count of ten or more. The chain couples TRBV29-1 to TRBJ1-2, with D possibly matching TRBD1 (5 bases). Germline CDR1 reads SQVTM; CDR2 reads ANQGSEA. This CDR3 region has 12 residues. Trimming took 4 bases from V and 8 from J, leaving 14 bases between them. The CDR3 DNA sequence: TGCAGCGTTGCTGAGACAGTCACCGGCTACACCTTC. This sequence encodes CSVAETVTGYTF.

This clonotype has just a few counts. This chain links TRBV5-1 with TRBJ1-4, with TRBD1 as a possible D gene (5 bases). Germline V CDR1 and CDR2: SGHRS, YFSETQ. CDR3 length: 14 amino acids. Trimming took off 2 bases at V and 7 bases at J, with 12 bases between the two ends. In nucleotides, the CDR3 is TGCGCCAGCAGCTTCGGGGGATTCAGTGAAAAACTGTTTTTT. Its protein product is CASSFGGFSEKLFF.

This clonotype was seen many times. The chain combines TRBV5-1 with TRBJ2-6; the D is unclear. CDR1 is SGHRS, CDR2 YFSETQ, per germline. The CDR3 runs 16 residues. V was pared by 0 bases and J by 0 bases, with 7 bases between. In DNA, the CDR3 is TGCGCCAGCAGCTTGGTTCCGGGCTCTGGGGCCAACGTCCTGACTTTC. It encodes CASSLVPGSGANVLTF.

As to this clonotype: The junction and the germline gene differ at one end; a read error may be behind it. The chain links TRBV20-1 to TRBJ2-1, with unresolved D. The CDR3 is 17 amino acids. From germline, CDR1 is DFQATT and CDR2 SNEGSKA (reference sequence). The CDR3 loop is CCARDPLSTSSYNEQFF. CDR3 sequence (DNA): TGCTGTGCTAGAGATCCCCTGAGTACCAGCTCCTACAATGAGCAGTTCTTC.

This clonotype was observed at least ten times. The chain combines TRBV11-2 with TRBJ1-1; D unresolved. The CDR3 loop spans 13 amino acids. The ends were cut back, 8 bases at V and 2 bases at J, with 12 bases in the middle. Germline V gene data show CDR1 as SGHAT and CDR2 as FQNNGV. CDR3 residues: CASAPLVNTEAFF. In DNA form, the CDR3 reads TGTGCCAGCGCCCCTCTGGTAAACACTGAAGCTTTCTTT. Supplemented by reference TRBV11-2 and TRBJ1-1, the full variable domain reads EAGVAQSPRYKIIEKRQSVAFWCNPISGHATLYWYQQILGQGPKLLIQFQNNGVVDDSQLPKDRFSAERLKGVDSTLKIQPAKLEDSAVYLCASAPLVNTEAFFGQGTRLTVV.

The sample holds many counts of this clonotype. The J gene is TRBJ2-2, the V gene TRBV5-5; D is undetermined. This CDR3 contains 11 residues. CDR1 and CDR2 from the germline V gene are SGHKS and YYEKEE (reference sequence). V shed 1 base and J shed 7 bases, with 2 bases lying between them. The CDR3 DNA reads TGTGCCAGCAGCTTGATCGGGGAGCTGTTTTTT. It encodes CASSLIGELFF.

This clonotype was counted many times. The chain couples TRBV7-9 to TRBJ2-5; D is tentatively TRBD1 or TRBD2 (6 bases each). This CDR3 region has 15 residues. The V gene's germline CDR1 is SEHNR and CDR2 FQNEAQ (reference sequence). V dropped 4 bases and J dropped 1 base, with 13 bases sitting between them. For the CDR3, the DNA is TGTGCCAGCAGCTCGCCACGGGGGCCCCAAGAGACCCAGTACTTC. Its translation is CASSSPRGPQETQYF. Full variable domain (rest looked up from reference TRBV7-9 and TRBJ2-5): DTGVSQNPRHKITKRGQNVTFRCDPISEHNRLYWYRQTLGQGPEFLTYFQNEAQLEKSRLLSDRFSAERPKGSFSTLEIQRTEQGDSAMYLCASSSPRGPQETQYFGPGTRLLVL.

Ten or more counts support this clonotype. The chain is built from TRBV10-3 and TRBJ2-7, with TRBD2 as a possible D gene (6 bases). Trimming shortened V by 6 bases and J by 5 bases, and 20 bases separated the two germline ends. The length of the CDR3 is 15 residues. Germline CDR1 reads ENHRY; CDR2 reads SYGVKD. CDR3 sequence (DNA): TGTGCCATCAGGGGCGGGGCACGACGAGGGAACGAGCAGTACTTC. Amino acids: CAIRGGARRGNEQYF.